This TCR beta chain was obtained from a study of graft-versus-host responses after intestinal transplantation. This table comes from immunoSEQ multiplex PCR, and its TCRdb copy is limited to in-frame clones, with some not included. The table lists 12,000 to 15,000 clones, under 40% of them singletons. The germline V gene has CDR1 SGHRS and CDR2 YFSETQ. This CDR3 is built from 14 residues. The V gene end was trimmed by 3 bases and the J gene end by 5 bases; junction bases not matched to a gene: 5. Plating of some 200,000 CFSE-labeled responder cells was done together with some 200,000 irradiated, violet-dye-labeled stimulator cells. Sorting after the reaction isolated proliferating CFSE-low CD3+CD4+ and CD3+CD8+ responders.

The sequence was obtained from a human patient who received an intestinal transplant. The gene calls are TRBV5-1 and TRBJ2-7; the match to TRBD1 covers 10 bases. The sequences come from alloreactive CD8+ T cells from a mixed lymphocyte reaction culture, collected before intestinal transplant. Subset described: CFSE-low proliferating T cells sorted from roughly six-day pre-transplant mixed lymphocyte reaction (GvH or HvG direction). CDR3 sequence (DNA): TGCGCCAGCAGCTCCGGGACAGGGGATAACGAGCAGTACTTC. Protein sequence: CASSSGTGDNEQYF.